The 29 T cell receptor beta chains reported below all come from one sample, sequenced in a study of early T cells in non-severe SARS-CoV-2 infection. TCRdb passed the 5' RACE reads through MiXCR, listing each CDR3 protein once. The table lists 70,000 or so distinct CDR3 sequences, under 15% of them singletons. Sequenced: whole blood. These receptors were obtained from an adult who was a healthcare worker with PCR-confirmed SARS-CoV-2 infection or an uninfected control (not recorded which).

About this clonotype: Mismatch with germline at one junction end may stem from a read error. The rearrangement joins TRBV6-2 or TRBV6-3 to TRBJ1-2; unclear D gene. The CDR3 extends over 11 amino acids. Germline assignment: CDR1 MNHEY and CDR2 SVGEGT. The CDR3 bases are TGTGCCAGCAGCACCGACTATGACTACACCTTC. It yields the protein CASSTDYDYTF.

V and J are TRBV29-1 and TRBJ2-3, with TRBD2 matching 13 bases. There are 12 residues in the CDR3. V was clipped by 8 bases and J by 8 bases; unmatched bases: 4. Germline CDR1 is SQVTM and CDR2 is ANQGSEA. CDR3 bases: TGCAGCTTCGGGACTAGCGGGGCTACGCAGTATTTT. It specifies CSFGTSGATQYF.

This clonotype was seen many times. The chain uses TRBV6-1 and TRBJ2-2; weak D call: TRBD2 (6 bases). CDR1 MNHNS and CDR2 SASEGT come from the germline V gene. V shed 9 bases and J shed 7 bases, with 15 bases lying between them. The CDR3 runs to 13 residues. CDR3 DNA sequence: TGTGCCAGTTCCGGGGGATTGAGCGGGGAGCTGTTTTTT. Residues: CASSGGLSGELFF.

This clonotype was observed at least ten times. The CDR3: CASSATGDTYNEQFF. The CDR3 coding sequence is TGTGCCAGCAGTGCAACGGGAGATACGTACAATGAGCAGTTCTTC. The chain joins TRBV9 to TRBJ2-1; D may be TRBD2 (6 bases). Germline V lookup: CDR1 SGDLS, CDR2 YYNGEE. The CDR3 covers 15 residues. The germline V and J ends were trimmed by 5 bases and 4 bases, with 16 bases remaining between them.

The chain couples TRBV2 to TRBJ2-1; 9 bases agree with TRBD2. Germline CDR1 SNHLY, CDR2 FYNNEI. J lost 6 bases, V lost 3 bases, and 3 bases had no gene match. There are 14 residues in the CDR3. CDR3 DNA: TGTGCCAGCAGTGATAGCGGGGGCTTCAATGAGCAGTTCTTC. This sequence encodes CASSDSGGFNEQFF.

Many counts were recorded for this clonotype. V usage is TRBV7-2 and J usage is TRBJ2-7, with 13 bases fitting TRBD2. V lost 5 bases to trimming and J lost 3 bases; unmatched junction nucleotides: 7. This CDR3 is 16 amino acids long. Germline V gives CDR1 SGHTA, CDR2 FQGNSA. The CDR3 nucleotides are TGTGCCAGCAGCCTATCGGGACTAGCGGGATTCTACGAGCAGTACTTC. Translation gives CASSLSGLAGFYEQYF.

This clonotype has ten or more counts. The CDR3 loop reads CASSEWVGAKEYF. In DNA form, the CDR3 reads TGTGCCAGCAGTGAATGGGTTGGGGCAAAGGAGTACTTC. This rearrangement joins TRBV25-1 to TRBJ2-7; D possibly corresponds to TRBD1 (5 bases). CDR1 and CDR2 from the germline V gene are MGHDK and SYGVNS. Trimming took off 1 base at V and 11 bases at J, with 15 bases between the two ends. This CDR3 has 13 amino acids.

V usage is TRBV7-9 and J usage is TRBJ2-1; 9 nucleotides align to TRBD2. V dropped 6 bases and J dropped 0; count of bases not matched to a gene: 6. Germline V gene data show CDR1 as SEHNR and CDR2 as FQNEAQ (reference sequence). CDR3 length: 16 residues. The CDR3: CASRGSGSSSYNEQFF. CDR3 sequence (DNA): TGTGCCAGCAGGGGTAGCGGGAGTAGCTCCTACAATGAGCAGTTCTTC.

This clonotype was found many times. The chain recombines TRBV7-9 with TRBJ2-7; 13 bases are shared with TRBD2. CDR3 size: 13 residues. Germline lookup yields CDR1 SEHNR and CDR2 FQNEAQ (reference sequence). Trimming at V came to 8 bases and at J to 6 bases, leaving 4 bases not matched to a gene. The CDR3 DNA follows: TGTGCCAGCGTCAGGACTAGCGGGAGCGAGCAGTACTTC. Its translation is CASVRTSGSEQYF.

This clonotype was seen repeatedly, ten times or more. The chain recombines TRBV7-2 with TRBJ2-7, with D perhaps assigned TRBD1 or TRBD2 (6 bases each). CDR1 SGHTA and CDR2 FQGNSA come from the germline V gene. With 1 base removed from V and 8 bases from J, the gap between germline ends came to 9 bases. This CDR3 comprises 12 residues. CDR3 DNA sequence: TGTGCCAGCAGCTTAGAGGGGGGCCAGCAGTACTTC. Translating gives CASSLEGGQQYF.

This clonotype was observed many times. The CDR3 DNA reads TGCAGCGTGTTCGACAGGGACACTGAAGCTTTCTTT. Translated, it gives CSVFDRDTEAFF. The chain recombines TRBV29-1 with TRBJ1-1, with 7 positions matching TRBD1. The V gene's germline CDR1 is SQVTM and CDR2 ANQGSEA. The CDR3 has 12 residues. The V segment lost 6 bases and the J segment 3 bases; nucleotides outside the gene matches: 4.

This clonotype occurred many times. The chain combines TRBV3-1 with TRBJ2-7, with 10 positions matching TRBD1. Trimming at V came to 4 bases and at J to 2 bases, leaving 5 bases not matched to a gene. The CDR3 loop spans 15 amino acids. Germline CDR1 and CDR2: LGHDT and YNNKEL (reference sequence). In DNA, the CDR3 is TGTGCCAGCAGCCCCCGGGACAGGGGCACCTACGAGCAGTACTTC. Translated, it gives CASSPRDRGTYEQYF.

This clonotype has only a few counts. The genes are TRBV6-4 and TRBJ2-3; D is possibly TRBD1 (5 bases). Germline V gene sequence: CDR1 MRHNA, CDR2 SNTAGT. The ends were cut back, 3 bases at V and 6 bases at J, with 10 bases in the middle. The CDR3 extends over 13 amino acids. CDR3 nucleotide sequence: TGTGCCAGCAGTGATCAGGGCGCGGATACGCAGTATTTT. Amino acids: CASSDQGADTQYF.

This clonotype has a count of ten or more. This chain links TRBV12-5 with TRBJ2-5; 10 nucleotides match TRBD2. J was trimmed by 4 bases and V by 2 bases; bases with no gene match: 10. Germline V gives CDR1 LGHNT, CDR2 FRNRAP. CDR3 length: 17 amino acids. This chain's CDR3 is CASGLPPTAGGPETQYF. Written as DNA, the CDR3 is TGTGCTAGTGGTTTGCCCCCCACAGCGGGAGGGCCAGAGACCCAGTACTTC. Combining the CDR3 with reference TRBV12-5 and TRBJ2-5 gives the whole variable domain DARVTQTPRHKVTEMGQEVTMRCQPILGHNTVFWYRQTMMQGLELLAYFRNRAPLDDSGMPKDRFSAEMPDATLATLKIQPSEPRDSAVYFCASGLPPTAGGPETQYFGPGTRLLVL.

DNA of the CDR3: TGTGCCAGCAGTTACAAACCCGACCCTAACCTATTTTGGGAGCAGTACTTC. This gives the protein CASSYKPDPNLFWEQYF. The chain links TRBV6-5 to TRBJ2-7; no clear D. CDR1 and CDR2 (germline): MNHEY, SVGAGI. V was shortened by 2 bases and J by 7 bases, with 24 bases between the two germline ends. The CDR3 covers 17 residues.

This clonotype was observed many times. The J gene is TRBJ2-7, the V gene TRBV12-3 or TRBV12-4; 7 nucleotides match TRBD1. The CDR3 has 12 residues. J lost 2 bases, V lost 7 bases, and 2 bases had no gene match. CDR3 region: CASTQGAYEQYF. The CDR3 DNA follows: TGTGCCAGCACCCAGGGGGCCTACGAGCAGTACTTC.

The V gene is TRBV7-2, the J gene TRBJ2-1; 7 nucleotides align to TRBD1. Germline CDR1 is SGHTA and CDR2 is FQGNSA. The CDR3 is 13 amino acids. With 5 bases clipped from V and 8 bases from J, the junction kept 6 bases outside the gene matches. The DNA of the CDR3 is TGTGCCAGCAGCCTGACAGGGATAGATGAGCAGTTCTTC. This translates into CASSLTGIDEQFF.

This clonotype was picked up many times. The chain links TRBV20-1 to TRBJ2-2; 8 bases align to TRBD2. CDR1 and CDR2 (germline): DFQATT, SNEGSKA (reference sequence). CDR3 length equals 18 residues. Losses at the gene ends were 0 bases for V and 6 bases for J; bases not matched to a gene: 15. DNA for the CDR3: TGCAGTGCTAGAGAAGGGGCAGCGGGAGCCCTTTCGGCCGGGGAGCTGTTTTTT. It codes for CSAREGAAGALSAGELFF.

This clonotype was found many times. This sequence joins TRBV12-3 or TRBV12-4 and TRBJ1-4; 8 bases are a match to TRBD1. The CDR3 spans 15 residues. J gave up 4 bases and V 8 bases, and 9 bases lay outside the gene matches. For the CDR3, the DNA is TGTGCCAGCTCACCTCCAGGGGGCCTTAATGAAAAACTGTTTTTT. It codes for CASSPPGGLNEKLFF.

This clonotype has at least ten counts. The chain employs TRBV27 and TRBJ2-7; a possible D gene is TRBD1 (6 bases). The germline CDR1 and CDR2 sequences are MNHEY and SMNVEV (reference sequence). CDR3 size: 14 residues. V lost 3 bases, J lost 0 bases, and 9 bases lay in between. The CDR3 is CASSFQGSSYEQYF. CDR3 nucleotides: TGTGCCAGCAGTTTCCAGGGGTCCTCCTACGAGCAGTACTTC.

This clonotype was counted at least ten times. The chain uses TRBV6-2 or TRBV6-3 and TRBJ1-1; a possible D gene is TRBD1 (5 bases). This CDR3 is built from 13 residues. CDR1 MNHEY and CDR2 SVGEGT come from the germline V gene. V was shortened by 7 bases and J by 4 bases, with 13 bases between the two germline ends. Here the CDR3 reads CASTPGEGTEAFF. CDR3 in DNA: TGTGCCAGCACCCCGGGGGAAGGCACTGAAGCTTTCTTT.

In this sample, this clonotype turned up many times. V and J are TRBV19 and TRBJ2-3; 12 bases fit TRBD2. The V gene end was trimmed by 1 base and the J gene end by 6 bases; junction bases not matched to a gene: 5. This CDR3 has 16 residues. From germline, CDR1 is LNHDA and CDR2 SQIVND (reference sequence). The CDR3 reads CASSIVRLAGVDTQYF. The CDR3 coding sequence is TGTGCCAGTAGTATAGTTCGACTAGCGGGAGTGGATACGCAGTATTTT.

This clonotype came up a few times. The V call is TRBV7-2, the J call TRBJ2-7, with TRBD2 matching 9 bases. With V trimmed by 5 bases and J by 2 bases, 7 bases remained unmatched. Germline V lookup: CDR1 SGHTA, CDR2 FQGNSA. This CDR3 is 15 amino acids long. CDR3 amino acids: CASSLLAGPPYEQYF. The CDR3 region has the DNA TGTGCCAGCAGCCTACTAGCGGGCCCACCCTACGAGCAGTACTTC.

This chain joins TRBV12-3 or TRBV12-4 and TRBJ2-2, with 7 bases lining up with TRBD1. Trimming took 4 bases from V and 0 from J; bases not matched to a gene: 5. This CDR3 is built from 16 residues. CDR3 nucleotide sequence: TGTGCCAGCAGTTCCACAGGGGTTTCGAACACCGGGGAGCTGTTTTTT. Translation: CASSSTGVSNTGELFF.

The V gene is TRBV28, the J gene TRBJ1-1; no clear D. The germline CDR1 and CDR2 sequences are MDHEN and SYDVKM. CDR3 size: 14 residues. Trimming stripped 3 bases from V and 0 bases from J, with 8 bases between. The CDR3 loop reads CASSFGVLNTEAFF. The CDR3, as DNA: TGTGCCAGCAGTTTTGGGGTCCTGAACACTGAAGCTTTCTTT.

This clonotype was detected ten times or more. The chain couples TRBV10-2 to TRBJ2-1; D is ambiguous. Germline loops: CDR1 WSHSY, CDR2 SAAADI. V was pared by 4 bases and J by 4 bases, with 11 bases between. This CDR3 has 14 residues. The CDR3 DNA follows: TGCGCCAGCAGTGTCGATTCGGTATACAATGAGCAGTTCTTC. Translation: CASSVDSVYNEQFF.

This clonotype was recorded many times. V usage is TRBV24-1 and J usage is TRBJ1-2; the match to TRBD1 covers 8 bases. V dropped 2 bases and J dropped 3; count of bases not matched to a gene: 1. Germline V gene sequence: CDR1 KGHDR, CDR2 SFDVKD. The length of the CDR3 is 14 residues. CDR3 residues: CATSDSTGDYGYTF. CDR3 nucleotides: TGTGCCACCAGTGATTCGACAGGGGACTATGGCTACACCTTC.

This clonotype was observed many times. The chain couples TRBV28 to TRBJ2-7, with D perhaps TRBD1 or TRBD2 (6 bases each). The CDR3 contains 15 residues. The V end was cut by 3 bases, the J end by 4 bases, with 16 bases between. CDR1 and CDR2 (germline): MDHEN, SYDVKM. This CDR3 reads CASSFRGVSEYEQYF. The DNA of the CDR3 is TGTGCCAGCAGTTTTAGGGGGGTTTCCGAGTACGAGCAGTACTTC.

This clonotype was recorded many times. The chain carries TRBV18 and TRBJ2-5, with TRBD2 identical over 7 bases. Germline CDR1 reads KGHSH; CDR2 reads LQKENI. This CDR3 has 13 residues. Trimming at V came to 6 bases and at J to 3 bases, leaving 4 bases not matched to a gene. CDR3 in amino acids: CASSLLAEETQYF. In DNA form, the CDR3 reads TGTGCCAGCTCCCTCCTAGCGGAAGAGACCCAGTACTTC.